This T cell receptor beta chain is from a study of blood T cell repertoires in COVID-19. The method was immunoSEQ multiplex PCR; TCRdb's version includes in-frame clones alone and lacks a portion of them. The sample records some 190,000 clones, 88% being singletons. V gave up 0 bases and J gave up 2 bases; unmatched junction bases: 3. This CDR3 is built from 15 residues. Germline V gives CDR1 LGHNA, CDR2 YSLEER. This clone was seen only once. The chain carries TRBV4-3 and TRBJ2-7, with TRBD1 identical over 8 bases. The TCR originated in a human donor in a cohort sampled during active COVID-19. Source material: peripheral blood. Here the CDR3 DNA reads TGCGCCAGCAGCCAAGAGAGGACAGGGACCTACGAGCAGTACTTC. Protein sequence: CASSQERTGTYEQYF.